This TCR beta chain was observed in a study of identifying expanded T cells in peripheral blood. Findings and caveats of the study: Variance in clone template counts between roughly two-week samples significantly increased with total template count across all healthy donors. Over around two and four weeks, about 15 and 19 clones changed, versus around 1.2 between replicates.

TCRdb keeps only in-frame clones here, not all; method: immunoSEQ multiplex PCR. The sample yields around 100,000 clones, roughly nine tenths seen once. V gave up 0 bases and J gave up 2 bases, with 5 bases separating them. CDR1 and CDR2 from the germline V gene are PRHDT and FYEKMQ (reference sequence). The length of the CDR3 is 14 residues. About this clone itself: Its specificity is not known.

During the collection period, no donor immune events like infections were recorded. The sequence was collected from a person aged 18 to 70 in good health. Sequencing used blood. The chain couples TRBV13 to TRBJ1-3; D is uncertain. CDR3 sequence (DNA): TGTGCCAGCAGCTTAGGGGGTCCTGGAAACACCATATATTTT. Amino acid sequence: CASSLGGPGNTIYF.